This T cell receptor (beta chain) came from a study of T cell responses to AZD1222 COVID-19 vaccine. Clones were read by immunoSEQ multiplex PCR, and TCRdb kept only the in-frame ones, dropping some. Of around 140,000 clones in the sample, roughly 92% were seen once. This CDR3 has 13 residues. Germline V lookup: CDR1 MNHEY, CDR2 SVGAGI. Trimming took off 2 bases at V and 7 bases at J, with 11 bases between the two ends. This sequence originates from an adult in good health. The chain uses TRBV6-5 and TRBJ2-5; D not resolved. Sequencing was performed on peripheral blood, taken on day 0 of AZD1222 vaccination. This chain's CDR3 is CASSYPTWGTQYF. The CDR3 nucleotides are TGTGCCAGCAGTTACCCCACCTGGGGGACCCAGTACTTC.